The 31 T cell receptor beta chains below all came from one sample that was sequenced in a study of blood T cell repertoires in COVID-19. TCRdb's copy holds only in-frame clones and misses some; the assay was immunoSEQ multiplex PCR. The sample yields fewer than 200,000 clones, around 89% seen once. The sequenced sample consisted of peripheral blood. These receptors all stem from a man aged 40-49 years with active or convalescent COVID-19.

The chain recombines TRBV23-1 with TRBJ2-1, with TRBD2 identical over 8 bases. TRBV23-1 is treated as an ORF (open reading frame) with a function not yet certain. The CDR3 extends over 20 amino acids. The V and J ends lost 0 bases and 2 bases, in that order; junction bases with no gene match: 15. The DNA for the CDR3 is TGCGCCAGCAGTCAATCGGTCGGGAGGGAAATAGAGGGACCCTACAATGAGCAGTTCTTC. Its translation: CASSQSVGREIEGPYNEQFF.

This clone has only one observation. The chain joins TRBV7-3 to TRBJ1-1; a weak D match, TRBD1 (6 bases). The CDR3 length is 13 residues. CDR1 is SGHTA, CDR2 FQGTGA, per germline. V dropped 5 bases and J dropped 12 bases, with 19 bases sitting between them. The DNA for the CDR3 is TGTGCCAGCAGCCCATCAGGGGCAGGGAAGACTTTCTTT. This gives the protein CASSPSGAGKTFF.

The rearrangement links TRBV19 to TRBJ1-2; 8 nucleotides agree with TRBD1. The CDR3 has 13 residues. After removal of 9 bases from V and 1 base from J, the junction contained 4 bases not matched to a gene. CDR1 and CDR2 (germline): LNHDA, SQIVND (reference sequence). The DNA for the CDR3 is TGTGCCAGCAACAGGGGGAATAACTATGGCTACACCTTC. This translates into CASNRGNNYGYTF.

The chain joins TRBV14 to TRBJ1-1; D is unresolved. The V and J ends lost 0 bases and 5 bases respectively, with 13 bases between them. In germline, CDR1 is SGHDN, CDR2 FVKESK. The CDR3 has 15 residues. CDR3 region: CASSQDAELVTEAFF. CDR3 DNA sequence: TGTGCCAGCAGCCAAGATGCCGAGTTGGTGACTGAAGCTTTCTTT. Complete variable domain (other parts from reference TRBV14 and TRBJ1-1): EAGVTQFPSHSVIEKGQTVTLRCDPISGHDNLYWYRRVMGKEIKFLLHFVKESKQDESGMPNNRFLAERTGGTYSTLKVQPAELEDSGVYFCASSQDAELVTEAFFGQGTRLTVV.

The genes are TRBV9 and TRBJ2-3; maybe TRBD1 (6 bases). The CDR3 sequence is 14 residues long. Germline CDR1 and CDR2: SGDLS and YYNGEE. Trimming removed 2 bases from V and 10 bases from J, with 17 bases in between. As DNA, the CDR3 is TGTGCCAGCAGCGTCGACAGGTATCAGGGGTCGCAGTATTTT. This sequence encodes CASSVDRYQGSQYF.

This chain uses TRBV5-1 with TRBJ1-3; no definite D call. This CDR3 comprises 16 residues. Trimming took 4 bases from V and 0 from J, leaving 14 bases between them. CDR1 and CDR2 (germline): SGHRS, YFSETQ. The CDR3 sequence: CASSIGSSSSGNTIYF. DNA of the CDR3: TGCGCCAGCAGCATCGGGTCTAGCAGCTCTGGAAACACCATATATTTT.

CDR3 protein: CASSHASAPGTQYF. In DNA, the CDR3 is TGTGCCAGCAGCCACGCTAGCGCCCCCGGGACCCAGTACTTC. The genes are TRBV3-1 (or the pseudogene TRBV3-2) and TRBJ2-5; D is possibly TRBD2 (6 bases). CDR3 size: 14 residues. Trimming left V 3 bases short and J 7 bases short, with 15 bases between. The V gene's germline CDR1 is LGHDT and CDR2 YNNKEL (reference sequence).

CDR3 region: CASSTGQGRLGEQFF. CDR3 in DNA: TGCGCCAGCAGCACGGGACAGGGTAGGTTAGGTGAGCAGTTCTTC. The chain joins TRBV5-1 to TRBJ2-1, with 9 bases matching TRBD1. Germline V gives CDR1 SGHRS, CDR2 YFSETQ. The CDR3 sequence is 15 residues long. The trim removed 4 bases at V and 9 bases at J, leaving 11 bases unmatched.

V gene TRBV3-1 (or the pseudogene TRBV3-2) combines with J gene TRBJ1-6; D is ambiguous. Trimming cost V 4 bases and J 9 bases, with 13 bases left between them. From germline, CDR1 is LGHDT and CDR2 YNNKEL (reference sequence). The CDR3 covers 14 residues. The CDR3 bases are TGTGCCAGCAGCCCCCGGATCTCAGGTTCACCCCTCCACTTT. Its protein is CASSPRISGSPLHF.

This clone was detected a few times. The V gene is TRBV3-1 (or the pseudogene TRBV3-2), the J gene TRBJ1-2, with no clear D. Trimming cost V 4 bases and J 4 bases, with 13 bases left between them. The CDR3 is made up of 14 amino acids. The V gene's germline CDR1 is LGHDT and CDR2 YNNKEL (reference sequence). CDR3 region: CASSRYQVGYGYTF. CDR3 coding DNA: TGTGCCAGCAGCCGATATCAGGTCGGCTATGGCTACACCTTC.

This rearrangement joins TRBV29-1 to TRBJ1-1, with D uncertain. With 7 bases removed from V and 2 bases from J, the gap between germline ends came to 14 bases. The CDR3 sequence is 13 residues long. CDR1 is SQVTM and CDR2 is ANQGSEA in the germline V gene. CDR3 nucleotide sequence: TGCAGCGCGGCGGAGAGCCCAAACACTGAAGCTTTCTTT. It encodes CSAAESPNTEAFF.

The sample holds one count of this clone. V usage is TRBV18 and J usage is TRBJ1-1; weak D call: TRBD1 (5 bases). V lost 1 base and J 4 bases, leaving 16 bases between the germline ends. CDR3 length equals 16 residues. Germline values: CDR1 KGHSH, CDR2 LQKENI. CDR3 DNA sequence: TGTGCCAGCTCACCACTCGCCTGGGGGGATGGCACTGAAGCTTTCTTT. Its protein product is CASSPLAWGDGTEAFF.

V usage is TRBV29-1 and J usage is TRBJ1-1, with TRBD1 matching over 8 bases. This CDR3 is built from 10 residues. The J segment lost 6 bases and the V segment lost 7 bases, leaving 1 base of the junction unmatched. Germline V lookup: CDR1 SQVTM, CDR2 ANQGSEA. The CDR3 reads CSAGGSEAFF. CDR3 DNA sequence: TGCAGCGCAGGGGGCTCTGAAGCTTTCTTT.

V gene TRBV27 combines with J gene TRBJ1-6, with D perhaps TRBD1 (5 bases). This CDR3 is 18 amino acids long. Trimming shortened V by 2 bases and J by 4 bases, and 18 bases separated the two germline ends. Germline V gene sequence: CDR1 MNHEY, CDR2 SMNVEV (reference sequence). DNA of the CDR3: TGTGCCAGCAGTTTAAAGGGTGGTGGGGGGGGTTATAATTCACCCCTCCACTTT. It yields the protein CASSLKGGGGGYNSPLHF.

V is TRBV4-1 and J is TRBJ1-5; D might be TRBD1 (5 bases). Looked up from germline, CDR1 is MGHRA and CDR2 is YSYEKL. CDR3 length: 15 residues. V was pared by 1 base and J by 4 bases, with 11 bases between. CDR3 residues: CASSQGGDPNQPQHF. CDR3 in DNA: TGCGCCAGCAGCCAAGGGGGGGACCCTAATCAGCCCCAGCATTTT.

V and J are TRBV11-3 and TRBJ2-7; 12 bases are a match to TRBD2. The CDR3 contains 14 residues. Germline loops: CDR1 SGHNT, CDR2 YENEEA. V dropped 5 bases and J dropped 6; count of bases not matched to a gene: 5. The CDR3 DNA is TGTGCCAGCAGCCCGACTAGCGGGAGTATCGAGCAGTACTTC. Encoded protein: CASSPTSGSIEQYF.

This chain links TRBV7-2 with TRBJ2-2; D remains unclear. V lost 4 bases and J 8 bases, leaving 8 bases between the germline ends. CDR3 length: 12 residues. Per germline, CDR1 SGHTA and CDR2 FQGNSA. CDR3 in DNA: TGTGCCAGCAGCTCCACAATTGGGGAGCTGTTTTTT. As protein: CASSSTIGELFF.

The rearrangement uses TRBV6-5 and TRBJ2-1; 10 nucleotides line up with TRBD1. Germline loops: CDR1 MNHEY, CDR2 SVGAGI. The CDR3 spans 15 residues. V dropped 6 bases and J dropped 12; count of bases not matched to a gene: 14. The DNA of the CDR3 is TGTGCCAGCAGAGGACCGGGACAGGGGAGGGTTCGGCAGTTCTTC. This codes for CASRGPGQGRVRQFF.

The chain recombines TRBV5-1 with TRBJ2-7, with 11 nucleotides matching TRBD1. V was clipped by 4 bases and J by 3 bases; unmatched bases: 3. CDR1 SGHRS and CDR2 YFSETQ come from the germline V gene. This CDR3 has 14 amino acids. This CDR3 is CASSAGTGGYEQYF. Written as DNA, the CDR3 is TGCGCCAGCAGCGCCGGGACAGGGGGCTACGAGCAGTACTTC.

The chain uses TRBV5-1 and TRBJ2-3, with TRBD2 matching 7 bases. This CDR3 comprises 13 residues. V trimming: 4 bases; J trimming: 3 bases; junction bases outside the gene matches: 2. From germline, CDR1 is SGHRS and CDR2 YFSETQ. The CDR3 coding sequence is TGCGCCAGCAGCGAACTAGCGACAGATACGCAGTATTTT. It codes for CASSELATDTQYF. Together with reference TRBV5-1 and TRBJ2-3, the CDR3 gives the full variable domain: KAGVTQTPRYLIKTRGQQVTLSCSPISGHRSVSWYQQTPGQGLQFLFEYFSETQRNKGNFPGRFSGRQFSNSRSEMNVSTLELGDSALYLCASSELATDTQYFGPGTRLTVL.

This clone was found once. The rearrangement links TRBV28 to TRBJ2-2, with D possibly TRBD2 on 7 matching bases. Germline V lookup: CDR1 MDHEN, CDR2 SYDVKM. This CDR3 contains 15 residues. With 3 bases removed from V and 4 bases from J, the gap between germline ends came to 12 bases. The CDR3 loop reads CASSFGGAITGELFF. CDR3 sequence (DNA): TGTGCCAGCAGTTTTGGGGGGGCGATCACCGGGGAGCTGTTTTTT.

The DNA of the CDR3 is TGTGCCAGCTCACCGGGCTCAACCTACGAGCAGTACTTC. Its translation is CASSPGSTYEQYF. The chain has TRBV18 and TRBJ2-7, with no clear D. Germline CDR1 reads KGHSH; CDR2 reads LQKENI. The CDR3 length is 13 residues. The V end lost 3 bases, the J end lost 2 bases, and 8 bases lay between the germline ends.

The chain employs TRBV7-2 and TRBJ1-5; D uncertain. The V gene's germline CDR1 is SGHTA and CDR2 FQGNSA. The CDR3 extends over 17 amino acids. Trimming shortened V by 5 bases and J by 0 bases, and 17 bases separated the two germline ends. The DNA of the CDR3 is TGTGCCAGCAGCCAGATATCGGGAAACTATAGCAATCAGCCCCAGCATTTT. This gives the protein CASSQISGNYSNQPQHF. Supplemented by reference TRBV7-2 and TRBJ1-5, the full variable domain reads GAGVSQSPSNKVTEKGKDVELRCDPISGHTALYWYRQSLGQGLEFLIYFQGNSAPDKSGLPSDRFSAERTGGSVSTLTIQRTQQEDSAVYLCASSQISGNYSNQPQHFGDGTRLSIL.

The CDR3 DNA follows: TGTGCCAGCAGCCAAGATTCAGTTCGTGAGACCCAGTACTTC. This translates into CASSQDSVRETQYF. The V and J genes are TRBV14 and TRBJ2-5; D ambiguous. The germline CDR1 and CDR2 sequences are SGHDN and FVKESK. This CDR3 spans 14 amino acids. The V and J ends lost 0 bases and 5 bases respectively, with 10 bases between them.

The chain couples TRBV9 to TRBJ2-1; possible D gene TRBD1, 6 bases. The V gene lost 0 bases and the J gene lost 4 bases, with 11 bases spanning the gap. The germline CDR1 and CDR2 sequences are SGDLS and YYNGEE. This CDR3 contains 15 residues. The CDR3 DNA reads TGTGCCAGCAGCGTAGGCCAGGACAGATACAATGAGCAGTTCTTC. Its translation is CASSVGQDRYNEQFF.

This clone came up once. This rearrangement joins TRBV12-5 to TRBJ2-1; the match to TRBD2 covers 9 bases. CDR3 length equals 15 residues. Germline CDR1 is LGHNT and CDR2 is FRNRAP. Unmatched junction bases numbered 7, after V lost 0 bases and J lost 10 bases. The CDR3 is CASGLVVGTSREQFF. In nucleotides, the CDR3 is TGTGCTAGTGGTTTGGTGGTAGGGACTAGCCGGGAGCAGTTCTTC.

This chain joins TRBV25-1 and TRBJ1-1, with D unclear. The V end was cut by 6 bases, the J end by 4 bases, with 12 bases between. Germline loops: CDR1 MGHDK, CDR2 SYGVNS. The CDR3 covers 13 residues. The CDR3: CASRTSGSTEAFF. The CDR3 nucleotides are TGTGCCAGCAGAACATCGGGTAGCACTGAAGCTTTCTTT.

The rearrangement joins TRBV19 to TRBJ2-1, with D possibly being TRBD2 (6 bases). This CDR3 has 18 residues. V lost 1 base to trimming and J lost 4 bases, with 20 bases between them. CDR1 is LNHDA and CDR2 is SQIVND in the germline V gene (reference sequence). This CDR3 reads CASSIARLGGKGYNEQFF. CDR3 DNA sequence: TGTGCCAGTAGTATAGCTCGATTGGGCGGGAAAGGTTACAATGAGCAGTTCTTC.

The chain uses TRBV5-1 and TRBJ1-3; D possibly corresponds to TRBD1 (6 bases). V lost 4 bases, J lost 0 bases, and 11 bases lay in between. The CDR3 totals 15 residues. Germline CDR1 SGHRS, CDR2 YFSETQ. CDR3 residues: CASSPQDSSGNTIYF. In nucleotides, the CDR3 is TGCGCCAGCAGCCCTCAGGACAGCTCTGGAAACACCATATATTTT. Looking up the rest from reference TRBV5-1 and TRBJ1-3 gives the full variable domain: KAGVTQTPRYLIKTRGQQVTLSCSPISGHRSVSWYQQTPGQGLQFLFEYFSETQRNKGNFPGRFSGRQFSNSRSEMNVSTLELGDSALYLCASSPQDSSGNTIYFGEGSWLTVV.

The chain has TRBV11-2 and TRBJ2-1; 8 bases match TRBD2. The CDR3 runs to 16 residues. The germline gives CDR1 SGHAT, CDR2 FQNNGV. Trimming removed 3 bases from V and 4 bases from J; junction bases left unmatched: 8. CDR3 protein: CASSLVRLALYNEQFF. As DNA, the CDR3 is TGTGCCAGCAGCTTGGTTAGACTAGCGCTTTACAATGAGCAGTTCTTC.

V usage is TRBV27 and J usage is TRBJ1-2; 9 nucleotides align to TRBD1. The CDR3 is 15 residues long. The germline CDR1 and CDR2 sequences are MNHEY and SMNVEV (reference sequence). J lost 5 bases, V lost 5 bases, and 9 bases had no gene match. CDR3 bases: TGTGCCAGCAGTACTACAGGGGGCTTAGATTATGGCTACACCTTC. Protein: CASSTTGGLDYGYTF.